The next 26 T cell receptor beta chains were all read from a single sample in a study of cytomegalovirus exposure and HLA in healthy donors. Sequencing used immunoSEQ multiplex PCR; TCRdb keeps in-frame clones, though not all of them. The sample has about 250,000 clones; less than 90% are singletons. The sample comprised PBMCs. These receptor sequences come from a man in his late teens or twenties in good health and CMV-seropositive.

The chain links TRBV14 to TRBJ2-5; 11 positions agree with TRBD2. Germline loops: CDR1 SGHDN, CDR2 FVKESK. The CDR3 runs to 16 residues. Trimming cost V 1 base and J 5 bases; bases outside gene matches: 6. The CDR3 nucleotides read TGTGCCAGCAGCCAAGTTAGCGGGAGGGCGCCGGAGACCCAGTACTTC. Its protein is CASSQVSGRAPETQYF.

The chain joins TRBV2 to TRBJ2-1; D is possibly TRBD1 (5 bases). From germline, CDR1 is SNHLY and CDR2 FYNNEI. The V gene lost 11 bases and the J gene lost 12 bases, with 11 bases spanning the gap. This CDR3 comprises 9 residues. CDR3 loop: CAGAWGQFF. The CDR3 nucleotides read TGTGCCGGGGCATGGGGGCAGTTCTTC.

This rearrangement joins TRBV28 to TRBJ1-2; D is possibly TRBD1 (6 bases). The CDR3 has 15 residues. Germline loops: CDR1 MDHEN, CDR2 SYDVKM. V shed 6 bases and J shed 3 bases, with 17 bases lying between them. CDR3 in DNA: TGTGCCAGCAGGTTTATCGGACAGAATTACTATGGCTACACCTTC. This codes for CASRFIGQNYYGYTF.

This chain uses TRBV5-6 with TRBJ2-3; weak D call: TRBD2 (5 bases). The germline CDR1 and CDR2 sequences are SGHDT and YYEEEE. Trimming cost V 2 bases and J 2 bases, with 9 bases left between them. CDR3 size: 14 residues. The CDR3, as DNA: TGTGCCAGCAGCTTACCGGGGAACACAGATACGCAGTATTTT. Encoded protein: CASSLPGNTDTQYF.

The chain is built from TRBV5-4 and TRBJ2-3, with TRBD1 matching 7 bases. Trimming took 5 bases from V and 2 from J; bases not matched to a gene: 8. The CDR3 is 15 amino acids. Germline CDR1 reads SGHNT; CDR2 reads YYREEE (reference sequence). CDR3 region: CASRFGTANTDTQYF. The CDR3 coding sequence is TGTGCCAGCAGGTTCGGGACAGCTAACACAGATACGCAGTATTTT. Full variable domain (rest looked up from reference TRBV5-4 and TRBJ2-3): ETGVTQSPTHLIKTRGQQVTLRCSSQSGHNTVSWYQQALGQGPQFIFQYYREEENGRGNFPPRFSGLQFPNYSSELNVNALELDDSALYLCASRFGTANTDTQYFGPGTRLTVL.

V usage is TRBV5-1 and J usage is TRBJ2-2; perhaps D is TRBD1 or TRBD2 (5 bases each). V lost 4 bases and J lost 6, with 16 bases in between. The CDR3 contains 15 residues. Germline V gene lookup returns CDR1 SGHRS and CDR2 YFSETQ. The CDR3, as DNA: TGCGCCAGCAGCCAATTGGGACCTGGAGCCGGGGAGCTGTTTTTT. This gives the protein CASSQLGPGAGELFF.

CDR3 region: CAWSFHSNQPQHF. CDR3 nucleotides: TGTGCCTGGAGTTTTCATAGCAATCAGCCCCAGCATTTT. This chain joins TRBV30 and TRBJ1-5; D is ambiguous. V was trimmed by 2 bases and J by 0 bases, leaving 5 bases between them. In germline, CDR1 is GTSNPN, CDR2 SVGIG (reference sequence). The CDR3 totals 13 residues.

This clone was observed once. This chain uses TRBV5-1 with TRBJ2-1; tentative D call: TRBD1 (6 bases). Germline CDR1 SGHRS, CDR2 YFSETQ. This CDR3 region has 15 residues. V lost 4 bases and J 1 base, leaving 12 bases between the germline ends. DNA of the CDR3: TGCGCCAGCAGCGGTGACAGGTCATCCTACAATGAGCAGTTCTTC. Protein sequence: CASSGDRSSYNEQFF. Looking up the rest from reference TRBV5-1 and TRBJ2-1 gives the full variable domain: KAGVTQTPRYLIKTRGQQVTLSCSPISGHRSVSWYQQTPGQGLQFLFEYFSETQRNKGNFPGRFSGRQFSNSRSEMNVSTLELGDSALYLCASSGDRSSYNEQFFGPGTRLTVL.

The CDR3 spells CASSEGKAGGLSYEQYF. CDR3 nucleotides: TGTGCCAGCAGTGAAGGGAAGGCGGGAGGCCTCTCCTACGAGCAGTACTTC. The chain employs TRBV6-1 and TRBJ2-7, with 8 nucleotides matching TRBD2. V shed 1 base and J 0 bases; nucleotides not matched to a gene: 8. Germline CDR1 MNHNS, CDR2 SASEGT. This CDR3 comprises 17 residues.

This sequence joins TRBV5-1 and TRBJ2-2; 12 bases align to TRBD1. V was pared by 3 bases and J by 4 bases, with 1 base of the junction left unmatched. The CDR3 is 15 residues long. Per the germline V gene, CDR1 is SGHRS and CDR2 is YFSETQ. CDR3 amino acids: CASSSGQGATGELFF. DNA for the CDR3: TGCGCCAGCAGCTCGGGACAGGGGGCCACCGGGGAGCTGTTTTTT.

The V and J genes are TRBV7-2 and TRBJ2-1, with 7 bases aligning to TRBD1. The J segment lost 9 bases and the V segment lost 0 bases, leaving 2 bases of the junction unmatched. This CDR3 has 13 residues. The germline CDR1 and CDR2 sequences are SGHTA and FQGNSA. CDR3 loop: CASSLARDSEQFF. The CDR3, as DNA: TGTGCCAGCAGCTTAGCACGGGACAGTGAGCAGTTCTTC.

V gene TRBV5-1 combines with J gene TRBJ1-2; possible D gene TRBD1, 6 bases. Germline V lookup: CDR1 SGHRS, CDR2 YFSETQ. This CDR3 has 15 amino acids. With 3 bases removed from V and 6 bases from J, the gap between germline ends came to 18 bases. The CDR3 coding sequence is TGCGCCAGCAGCTGGGGCGGACAGTACGCAGATGGCTACACCTTC. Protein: CASSWGGQYADGYTF.

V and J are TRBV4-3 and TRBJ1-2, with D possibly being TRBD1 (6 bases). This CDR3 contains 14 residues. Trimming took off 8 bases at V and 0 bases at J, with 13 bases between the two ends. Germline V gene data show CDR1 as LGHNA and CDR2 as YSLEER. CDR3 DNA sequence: TGCGCCAGCGGCTGGACAGTAACTAACTATGGCTACACCTTC. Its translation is CASGWTVTNYGYTF.

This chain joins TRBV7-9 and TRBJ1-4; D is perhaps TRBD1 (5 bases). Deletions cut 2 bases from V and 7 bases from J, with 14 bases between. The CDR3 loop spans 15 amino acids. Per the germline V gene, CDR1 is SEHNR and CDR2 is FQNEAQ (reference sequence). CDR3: CASSLMGEAGEKLFF. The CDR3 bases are TGTGCCAGCAGCTTAATGGGGGAGGCCGGTGAAAAACTGTTTTTT.

CDR3 in DNA: TGTGCCAGCAGTCCCCGGACTAGCGGGTACCAAGAGACCCAGTACTTC. Protein: CASSPRTSGYQETQYF. The gene calls are TRBV27 and TRBJ2-5; 11 bases map to TRBD2. The V gene's germline CDR1 is MNHEY and CDR2 SMNVEV (reference sequence). V trimming: 5 bases; J trimming: 0 bases; junction bases outside the gene matches: 5. The CDR3 has 16 residues.

The CDR3 nucleotides are TGTGCCAGCAGCTTGGCGGGGTCCAGCTCCTACAATGAGCAGTTCTTC. Its translation: CASSLAGSSSYNEQFF. The V gene is TRBV5-4, the J gene TRBJ2-1, with D maybe TRBD2 (5 bases). Per the germline V gene, CDR1 is SGHNT and CDR2 is YYREEE (reference sequence). Trimming removed 0 bases from V and 0 bases from J, with 10 bases in between. The CDR3 loop spans 16 amino acids. Full variable domain (missing parts from reference TRBV5-4 and TRBJ2-1): ETGVTQSPTHLIKTRGQQVTLRCSSQSGHNTVSWYQQALGQGPQFIFQYYREEENGRGNFPPRFSGLQFPNYSSELNVNALELDDSALYLCASSLAGSSSYNEQFFGPGTRLTVL.

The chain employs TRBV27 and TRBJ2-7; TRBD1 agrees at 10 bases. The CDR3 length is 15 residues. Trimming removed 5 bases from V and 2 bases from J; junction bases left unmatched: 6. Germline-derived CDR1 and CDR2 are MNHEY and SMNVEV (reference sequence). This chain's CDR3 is CASSPGTGEAYEQYF. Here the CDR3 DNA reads TGTGCCAGCAGTCCCGGGACAGGGGAGGCCTACGAGCAGTACTTC.

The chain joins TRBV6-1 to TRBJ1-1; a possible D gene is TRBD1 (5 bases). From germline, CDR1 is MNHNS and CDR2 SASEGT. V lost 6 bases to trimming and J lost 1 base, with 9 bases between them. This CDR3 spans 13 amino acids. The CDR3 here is CASRVTANTEAFF. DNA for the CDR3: TGTGCCAGCAGGGTGACAGCGAACACTGAAGCTTTCTTT.

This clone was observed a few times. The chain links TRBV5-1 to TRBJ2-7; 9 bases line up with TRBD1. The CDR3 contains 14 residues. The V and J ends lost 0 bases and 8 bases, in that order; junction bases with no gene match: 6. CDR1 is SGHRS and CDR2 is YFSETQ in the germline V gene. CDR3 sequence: CASSLGRGQGQQYF. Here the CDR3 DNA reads TGCGCCAGCAGCTTGGGGAGGGGACAGGGACAGCAGTACTTC.

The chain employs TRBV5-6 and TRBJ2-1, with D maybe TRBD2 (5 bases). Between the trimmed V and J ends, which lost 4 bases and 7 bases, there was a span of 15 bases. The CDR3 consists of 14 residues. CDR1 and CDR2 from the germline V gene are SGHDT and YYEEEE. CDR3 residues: CASSPPWSGNEQFF. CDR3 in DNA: TGTGCCAGCAGCCCACCCTGGAGCGGTAATGAGCAGTTCTTC.

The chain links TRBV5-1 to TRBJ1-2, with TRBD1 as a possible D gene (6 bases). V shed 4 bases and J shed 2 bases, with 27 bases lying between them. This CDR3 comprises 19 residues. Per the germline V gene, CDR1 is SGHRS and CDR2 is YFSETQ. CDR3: CASSLHFRSPTQGNYGYTF. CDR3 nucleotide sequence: TGCGCCAGCAGCCTCCACTTCCGGTCTCCGACCCAGGGGAACTATGGCTACACCTTC. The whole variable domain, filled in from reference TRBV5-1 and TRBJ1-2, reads KAGVTQTPRYLIKTRGQQVTLSCSPISGHRSVSWYQQTPGQGLQFLFEYFSETQRNKGNFPGRFSGRQFSNSRSEMNVSTLELGDSALYLCASSLHFRSPTQGNYGYTFGSGTRLTVV.

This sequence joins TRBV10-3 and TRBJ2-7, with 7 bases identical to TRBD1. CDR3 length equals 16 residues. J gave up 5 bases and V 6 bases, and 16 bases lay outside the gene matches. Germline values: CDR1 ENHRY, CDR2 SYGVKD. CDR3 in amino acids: CAISPGPNRGENEQYF. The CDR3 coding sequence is TGTGCCATCAGCCCTGGGCCAAACAGGGGCGAGAACGAGCAGTACTTC.

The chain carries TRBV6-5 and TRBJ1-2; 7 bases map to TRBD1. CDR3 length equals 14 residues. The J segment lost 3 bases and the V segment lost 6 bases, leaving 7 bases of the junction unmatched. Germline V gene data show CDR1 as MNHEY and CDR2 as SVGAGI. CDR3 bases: TGTGCCAGCAGGCCCCCAGGGGGGGACTATGGCTACACCTTC. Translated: CASRPPGGDYGYTF.

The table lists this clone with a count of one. The CDR3 loop is CASSVTSYEQYF. CDR3 bases: TGCGCCAGCAGTGTCACCTCCTACGAGCAGTACTTC. This chain joins TRBV10-1 and TRBJ2-7; D is uncertain. This CDR3 spans 12 amino acids. V was shortened by 4 bases and J by 0 bases, with 4 bases between the two germline ends. The germline V gene encodes CDR1 WNHNN and CDR2 SYGVQD (reference sequence).

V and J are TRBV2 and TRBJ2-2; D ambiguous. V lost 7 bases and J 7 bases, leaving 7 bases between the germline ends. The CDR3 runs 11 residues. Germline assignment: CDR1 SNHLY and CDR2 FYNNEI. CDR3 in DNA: TGTGCCAGCAAGGAGAGCGGGGAGCTGTTTTTT. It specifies CASKESGELFF.

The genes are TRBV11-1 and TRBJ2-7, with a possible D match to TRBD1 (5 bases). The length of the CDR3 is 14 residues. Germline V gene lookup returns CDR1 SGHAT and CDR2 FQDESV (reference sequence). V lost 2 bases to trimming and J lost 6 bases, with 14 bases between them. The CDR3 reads CASSLPQGAAEQYF. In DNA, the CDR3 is TGTGCCAGCAGCTTACCCCAGGGCGCCGCCGAGCAGTACTTC. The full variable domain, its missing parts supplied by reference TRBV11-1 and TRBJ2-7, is EAEVAQSPRYKITEKSQAVAFWCDPISGHATLYWYRQILGQGPELLVQFQDESVVDDSQLPKDRFSAERLKGVDSTLKIQPAELGDSAMYLCASSLPQGAAEQYFGPGTRLTVT.